This TCR beta chain was identified during a study of blood T cell repertoires in COVID-19. Some clones are missing from TCRdb's copy, which holds only in-frame ones; the method was immunoSEQ multiplex PCR. The sample shows 370,000 or so clones, approximately 89% of them seen only once. The CDR3 is 15 residues long. The J segment lost 5 bases and the V segment lost 2 bases, leaving 5 bases of the junction unmatched. Germline V lookup: CDR1 GTSNPN, CDR2 SVGIG (reference sequence). The receptor was isolated from a man aged 25 to 40 who had recovered from COVID-19. The rearrangement uses TRBV30 and TRBJ1-6; 8 nucleotides line up with TRBD1. The sequenced material came from PBMCs or T cells enriched from blood (not recorded which). CDR3 nucleotides: TGTGCCTGGAGTAGACTGGGACAGGATAATTCACCCCTCCACTTT. Translated, it gives CAWSRLGQDNSPLHF.